These 22 T cell receptor beta chains came from one sample sequenced in a study of beta chain features in type 1 diabetes. What was sequenced were expressed TCRB transcripts, since all of the isolated RNA had been reverse transcribed. Sequencing was performed with immunoSEQ multiplex PCR; in TCRdb, only in-frame clones are kept and a portion is missing. The sample records a few hundred thousand clones, 27% being singletons. Input material: central memory CD4+ T cells from blood. Receptor source: a man aged 25-45 years in good health.

This chain uses TRBV14 with TRBJ2-7; possibly TRBD1 for D (6 bases). CDR1 and CDR2 from the germline V gene are SGHDN and FVKESK. The CDR3 length is 13 residues. Between the trimmed V and J ends, which lost 4 bases and 3 bases, there was a span of 10 bases. The DNA for the CDR3 is TGTGCCAGCAGCCTTGGACAGCTCTACGAGCAGTACTTC. It codes for CASSLGQLYEQYF.

The CDR3 DNA follows: TGTGCCTGGGTGGGGACAGGGAACACTGAAGCTTTCTTT. Residues: CAWVGTGNTEAFF. The chain couples TRBV30 to TRBJ1-1; TRBD1 matches 8 bases. J gave up 1 base and V 5 bases, and 3 bases lay outside the gene matches. Germline V gives CDR1 GTSNPN, CDR2 SVGIG (reference sequence). The CDR3 has 13 amino acids. Full variable domain (missing parts from reference TRBV30 and TRBJ1-1): SQTIHQWPATLVQPVGSPLSLECTVEGTSNPNLYWYRQAAGRGLQLLFYSVGIGQISSEVPQNLSASRPQDRQFILSSKKLLLSDSGFYLCAWVGTGNTEAFFGQGTRLTVV.

The rearrangement joins TRBV23-1 to TRBJ1-2; D possibly corresponds to TRBD1 (6 bases). TRBV23-1 qualifies as an ORF whose function is uncertain. The CDR3 length is 16 residues. V was shortened by 1 base and J by 5 bases, with 17 bases between the two germline ends. For the CDR3, the DNA is TGCGCCAGCAGTCAATTAGGTCCAGGGGAGTGGTATGGCTACACCTTC. Translation: CASSQLGPGEWYGYTF.

The chain combines TRBV5-1 with TRBJ1-1, with 10 bases that match TRBD1. The ends lost 0 bases at V and 10 bases at J; junction bases unmatched: 3. Germline V CDR1 and CDR2: SGHRS, YFSETQ. CDR3 length: 13 residues. CDR3 sequence reads: CASSLGDRGGAFF. The CDR3, as DNA: TGCGCCAGCAGCTTGGGGGACAGGGGAGGAGCTTTCTTT.

V gene TRBV7-9 combines with J gene TRBJ2-7, with D perhaps matching TRBD2 (7 bases). The germline V gene has CDR1 SEHNR and CDR2 FQNEAQ (reference sequence). CDR3 size: 15 residues. V lost 3 bases to trimming and J lost 6 bases, with 18 bases between them. CDR3 residues: CASSLTSGRGAEQYF. The CDR3 region has the DNA TGTGCCAGCAGCTTGACTTCGGGACGGGGGGCCGAGCAGTACTTC. Based on the CDR3 plus reference TRBV7-9 and TRBJ2-7, the full variable domain is DTGVSQNPRHKITKRGQNVTFRCDPISEHNRLYWYRQTLGQGPEFLTYFQNEAQLEKSRLLSDRFSAERPKGSFSTLEIQRTEQGDSAMYLCASSLTSGRGAEQYFGPGTRLTVT.

The chain uses TRBV7-9 and TRBJ1-2; unclear D gene. CDR3 length: 12 residues. Germline V gives CDR1 SEHNR, CDR2 FQNEAQ (reference sequence). The V end lost 4 bases, the J end lost 8 bases, and 11 bases lay between the germline ends. The CDR3 sequence is CASSSLGGGYTF. The CDR3 nucleotides are TGTGCCAGCAGCTCTCTCGGCGGCGGCTACACCTTC.

This clone was observed a handful of times. The chain has TRBV6-5 and TRBJ2-2, with 9 bases that match TRBD1. The CDR3 has 14 residues. CDR1 is MNHEY, CDR2 SVGAGI, per germline. V shed 6 bases, J shed 6 bases, and the junction held 5 bases outside the gene matches. The CDR3 protein is CASRRGQGAGELFF. CDR3 nucleotides: TGTGCCAGCAGGAGGGGACAGGGAGCCGGGGAGCTGTTTTTT.

The rearrangement joins TRBV7-9 to TRBJ2-5; TRBD1 agrees at 10 bases. V shed 5 bases, J shed 5 bases, and the junction held 14 bases outside the gene matches. CDR3 length: 17 residues. CDR1 and CDR2 (germline): SEHNR, FQNEAQ (reference sequence). The CDR3 DNA sequence: TGTGCCAGCAGCCCTGTCCCGGGACAGGGGAGGTGGGAGACCCAGTACTTC. Protein sequence: CASSPVPGQGRWETQYF. Variable domain in full (rest from reference TRBV7-9 and TRBJ2-5): DTGVSQNPRHKITKRGQNVTFRCDPISEHNRLYWYRQTLGQGPEFLTYFQNEAQLEKSRLLSDRFSAERPKGSFSTLEIQRTEQGDSAMYLCASSPVPGQGRWETQYFGPGTRLLVL.

CDR3 region: CASSEGKLFF. The CDR3 DNA is TGTGCCAGCAGTGAAGGGAAACTGTTTTTT. The V and J genes are TRBV2 and TRBJ1-4, with D uncertain. Per germline, CDR1 SNHLY and CDR2 FYNNEI. The CDR3 runs to 10 residues. V shed 1 base and J shed 11 bases, with 2 bases lying between them.

In this sample, this clone turned up a few times. The V call is TRBV2, the J call TRBJ1-1; D is possibly TRBD1 (5 bases). The CDR3 contains 15 residues. V lost 6 bases and J 1 base, leaving 15 bases between the germline ends. Germline V gene data show CDR1 as SNHLY and CDR2 as FYNNEI. CDR3 nucleotides: TGTGCCAGCAGACCCAGTGCTGGGGGGAACACTGAAGCTTTCTTT. Translating gives CASRPSAGGNTEAFF.

This clone was recorded many times. The genes are TRBV15 and TRBJ1-5, with D maybe TRBD1 (5 bases). Germline V gene lookup returns CDR1 LNHNV and CDR2 YYDKDF (reference sequence). The CDR3 covers 15 residues. Trimming took 0 bases from V and 3 from J, leaving 9 bases between them. The CDR3 DNA reads as TGTGCCACCAGCAGAGAGGGGGTGGCCAATCAGCCCCAGCATTTT. This gives the protein CATSREGVANQPQHF.

The chain couples TRBV7-9 to TRBJ2-7; 8 bases agree with TRBD2. CDR3 size: 15 residues. CDR1 and CDR2 from the germline V gene are SEHNR and FQNEAQ (reference sequence). V shed 0 bases, J shed 1 base, and the junction held 2 bases outside the gene matches. CDR3 region: CASSLAGTRSYEQYF. The CDR3 DNA is TGTGCCAGCAGCTTAGCCGGGACTAGGTCCTACGAGCAGTACTTC. Together with reference TRBV7-9 and TRBJ2-7, the CDR3 gives the full variable domain: DTGVSQNPRHKITKRGQNVTFRCDPISEHNRLYWYRQTLGQGPEFLTYFQNEAQLEKSRLLSDRFSAERPKGSFSTLEIQRTEQGDSAMYLCASSLAGTRSYEQYFGPGTRLTVT.

This clone turned up a few times. The chain combines TRBV9 with TRBJ1-5; TRBD1 agrees at 10 bases. This CDR3 is 16 amino acids long. Trimming at V came to 5 bases and at J to 5 bases, leaving 10 bases not matched to a gene. Germline lookup yields CDR1 SGDLS and CDR2 YYNGEE. Written as DNA, the CDR3 is TGTGCCAGCAGTCAAATGGACAGGGGGGGCTATCAGCCCCAGCATTTT. It encodes CASSQMDRGGYQPQHF. The variable domain in full, with the rest retrieved from reference TRBV9 and TRBJ1-5, is DSGVTQTPKHLITATGQRVTLRCSPRSGDLSVYWYQQSLDQGLQFLIQYYNGEERAKGNILERFSAQQFPDLHSELNLSSLELGDSALYFCASSQMDRGGYQPQHFGDGTRLSIL.

The sample holds a few counts of this clone. The V call is TRBV18, the J call TRBJ1-1; 9 bases map to TRBD1. Per germline, CDR1 KGHSH and CDR2 LQKENI. This CDR3 region has 14 residues. Unmatched junction bases numbered 0, after V lost 3 bases and J lost 1 base. Here the CDR3 reads CASSPGQGNTEAFF. Written as DNA, the CDR3 is TGTGCCAGCTCACCGGGACAGGGGAACACTGAAGCTTTCTTT.

CDR3 nucleotide sequence: TGTGCCAGCAGTTCACAGGGGCGAAACACAGATACGCAGTATTTT. As protein: CASSSQGRNTDTQYF. V and J are TRBV2 and TRBJ2-3; 7 nucleotides match TRBD1. The CDR3 loop spans 15 amino acids. V was pared by 5 bases and J by 2 bases, with 7 bases of the junction left unmatched. Germline CDR1 and CDR2: SNHLY and FYNNEI.

This clone showed up just a few times. This chain connects TRBV19 to TRBJ1-1; D not certain. Germline CDR1 reads LNHDA; CDR2 reads SQIVND (reference sequence). This CDR3 region has 11 residues. Trimming left V 6 bases short and J 3 bases short, with 5 bases between. In DNA form, the CDR3 reads TGTGCCAGTAGGATGTACACTGAAGCTTTCTTT. Protein product: CASRMYTEAFF. Drawing the rest from reference TRBV19 and TRBJ1-1, the complete variable domain is DGGITQSPKYLFRKEGQNVTLSCEQNLNHDAMYWYRQDPGQGLRLIYYSQIVNDFQKGDIAEGYSVSREKKESFPLTVTSAQKNPTAFYLCASRMYTEAFFGQGTRLTVV.

The rearrangement links TRBV4-1 to TRBJ2-2; D is unresolved. V lost 1 base and J 2 bases, leaving 8 bases between the germline ends. The germline V gene has CDR1 MGHRA and CDR2 YSYEKL. CDR3 size: 15 residues. CDR3 sequence reads: CASSQVGRNTGELFF. Here the CDR3 DNA reads TGCGCCAGCAGCCAAGTGGGCCGAAACACCGGGGAGCTGTTTTTT.

This chain connects TRBV7-2 to TRBJ2-4; no definite D call. CDR1 SGHTA and CDR2 FQGNSA come from the germline V gene. This CDR3 has 15 residues. Trimming took 4 bases from V and 0 from J, leaving 10 bases between them. The CDR3 DNA reads TGTGCCAGCAGCTCCGACGGAATAGCCAAAAACATTCAGTACTTC. It translates to CASSSDGIAKNIQYF.

The sample holds a few counts of this clone. The V and J genes are TRBV11-2 and TRBJ2-2; D uncertain. Germline-derived CDR1 and CDR2 are SGHAT and FQNNGV. This CDR3 is 16 amino acids long. The V end lost 3 bases, the J end lost 4 bases, and 15 bases lay between the germline ends. The CDR3, as DNA: TGTGCCAGCAGCTTTATGACCGCTCCGTCCACCGGGGAGCTGTTTTTT. This codes for CASSFMTAPSTGELFF.

A few counts support this clone. The chain couples TRBV29-1 to TRBJ2-1; D uncertain. CDR3 length: 12 amino acids. CDR1 is SQVTM and CDR2 is ANQGSEA in the germline V gene. Trimming took off 8 bases at V and 4 bases at J, with 12 bases between the two ends. The CDR3 loop is CSTWVLYNEQFF. The DNA of the CDR3 is TGCAGCACCTGGGTTCTTTACAATGAGCAGTTCTTC.

This clone showed up just a few times. The V gene is TRBV6-5, the J gene TRBJ2-5; TRBD2 aligns across 7 bases. Germline assignment: CDR1 MNHEY and CDR2 SVGAGI. The CDR3 extends over 14 amino acids. V trimming: 2 bases; J trimming: 5 bases; junction bases outside the gene matches: 5. Written as DNA, the CDR3 is TGTGCCAGCAGTTACGGGGGGGAACCGGAGACCCAGTACTTC. Amino acid sequence: CASSYGGEPETQYF.

This clone came up a few times. This chain joins TRBV7-2 and TRBJ2-5; D is uncertain. Germline V gene data show CDR1 as SGHTA and CDR2 as FQGNSA. V dropped 4 bases and J dropped 3 bases, with 9 bases sitting between them. This CDR3 is built from 13 residues. In nucleotides, the CDR3 is TGTGCCAGCAGCTCGCAGCTTGAAGAGACCCAGTACTTC. It specifies CASSSQLEETQYF.